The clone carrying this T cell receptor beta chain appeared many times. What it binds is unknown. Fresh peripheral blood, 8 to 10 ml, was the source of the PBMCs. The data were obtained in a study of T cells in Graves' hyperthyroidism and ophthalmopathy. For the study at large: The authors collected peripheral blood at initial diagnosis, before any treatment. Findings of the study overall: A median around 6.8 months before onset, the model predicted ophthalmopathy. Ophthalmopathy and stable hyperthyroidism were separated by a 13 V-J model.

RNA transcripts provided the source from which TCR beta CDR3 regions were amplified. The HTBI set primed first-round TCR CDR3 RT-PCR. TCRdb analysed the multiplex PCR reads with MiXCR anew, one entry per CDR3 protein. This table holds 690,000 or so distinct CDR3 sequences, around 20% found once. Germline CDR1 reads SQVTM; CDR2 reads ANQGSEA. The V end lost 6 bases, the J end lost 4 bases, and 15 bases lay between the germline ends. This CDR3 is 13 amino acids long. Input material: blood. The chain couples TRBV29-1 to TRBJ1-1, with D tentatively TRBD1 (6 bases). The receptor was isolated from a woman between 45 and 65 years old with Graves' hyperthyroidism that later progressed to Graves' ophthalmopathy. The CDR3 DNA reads TGCAGCGTCGGGGGCGGGGATGGCACTGAAGCTTTCTTT. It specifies CSVGGGDGTEAFF. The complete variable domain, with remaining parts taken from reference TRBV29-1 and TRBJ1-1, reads SAVISQKPSRDICQRGTSLTIQCQVDSQVTMMFWYRQQPGQSLTLIATANQGSEATYESGFVIDKFPISRPNLTFSTLTVSNMSPEDSSIYLCSVGGGDGTEAFFGQGTRLTVV.